A single sample gave rise to the 18 T cell receptor beta chains below, sequenced in a study of blood T cells in healthy people across ages. Using a J-beta primer mix together with a sample-barcoded 5' primer, a second PCR was run for roughly 6 to 12 cycles. TCRdb independently ran MiXCR on the 5' RACE reads; one entry per CDR3 protein. The table has some 850,000 distinct CDR3 sequences, roughly 25% seen once; the top ten hold around 2.9%. These data also featured in a second study, about T cells of mothers and their children.

Sequences were obtained from blood. These receptors were collected from a boy younger than 18 in good health.

This clonotype appeared a few times. The J gene is TRBJ1-2, the V gene TRBV5-1; 8 bases fit TRBD1. The J segment lost 7 bases and the V segment lost 0 bases, leaving 11 bases of the junction unmatched. Germline CDR1 reads SGHRS; CDR2 reads YFSETQ. The CDR3 loop spans 16 amino acids. The CDR3 DNA follows: TGCGCCAGCAGCTTGGAGGGCGGACAGGGAAAGCCTGGCTACACCTTC. This gives the protein CASSLEGGQGKPGYTF. The whole variable domain, remainder taken from reference TRBV5-1 and TRBJ1-2, is KAGVTQTPRYLIKTRGQQVTLSCSPISGHRSVSWYQQTPGQGLQFLFEYFSETQRNKGNFPGRFSGRQFSNSRSEMNVSTLELGDSALYLCASSLEGGQGKPGYTFGSGTRLTVV.

The chain employs TRBV5-1 and TRBJ2-3; D may be TRBD2 (6 bases). This CDR3 is 15 amino acids long. The germline CDR1 and CDR2 sequences are SGHRS and YFSETQ. With 5 bases removed from V and 2 bases from J, the gap between germline ends came to 15 bases. CDR3 in DNA: TGCGCCAGCAGGCGGGACTTCCCTCCCACAGATACGCAGTATTTT. Protein product: CASRRDFPPTDTQYF. Full variable domain (outside the CDR3, taken from reference TRBV5-1 and TRBJ2-3): KAGVTQTPRYLIKTRGQQVTLSCSPISGHRSVSWYQQTPGQGLQFLFEYFSETQRNKGNFPGRFSGRQFSNSRSEMNVSTLELGDSALYLCASRRDFPPTDTQYFGPGTRLTVL.

The sample holds a few counts of this clonotype. An end of the junction does not agree with germline; a read error may underlie this. The chain employs TRBV7-9 and TRBJ2-1; TRBD2 agrees at 8 bases. The CDR3 length is 13 residues. Germline V gene lookup returns CDR1 SEHNR and CDR2 FQNEAQ (reference sequence). CDR3 residues: CASSVAGPNEQFF. The CDR3 DNA reads as TGTGCCAGCAGCGTAGCGGGGCCCAATGAGCAGTTCTTC.

The count of this clonotype is one. The CDR3 nucleotides are TGTGCTAGTGGACGGGACAGGCTCACAGATACGCAGTATTTT. This encodes CASGRDRLTDTQYF. The genes are TRBV12-5 and TRBJ2-3; 8 bases align to TRBD1. Germline V CDR1 and CDR2: LGHNT, FRNRAP. V gave up 6 bases and J gave up 2 bases; unmatched junction bases: 4. The CDR3 is 14 residues long.

The chain combines TRBV30 with TRBJ1-2; a possible D gene is TRBD1 (6 bases). Germline loops: CDR1 GTSNPN, CDR2 SVGIG (reference sequence). The CDR3 length is 12 residues. Trimming took off 1 base at V and 6 bases at J, with 9 bases between the two ends. CDR3 coding DNA: TGTGCCTGGAGTGAGGGGGGACATGGCTACACCTTC. Amino acid sequence: CAWSEGGHGYTF.

This clonotype was seen only a few times. The chain links TRBV29-1 to TRBJ2-4; D is possibly TRBD1 (6 bases). With 6 bases removed from V and 0 bases from J, the gap between germline ends came to 18 bases. The CDR3 consists of 16 residues. From germline, CDR1 is SQVTM and CDR2 ANQGSEA. Here the CDR3 reads CSVIRTAILAKNIQYF. The DNA of the CDR3 is TGCAGCGTGATCCGGACAGCCATCCTAGCCAAAAACATTCAGTACTTC. Looking up the rest from reference TRBV29-1 and TRBJ2-4 gives the full variable domain: SAVISQKPSRDICQRGTSLTIQCQVDSQVTMMFWYRQQPGQSLTLIATANQGSEATYESGFVIDKFPISRPNLTFSTLTVSNMSPEDSSIYLCSVIRTAILAKNIQYFGAGTRLSVL.

The rearrangement joins TRBV20-1 to TRBJ2-6; D gene unclear. Trimming removed 6 bases at V and 0 bases at J, with 9 bases between. The germline V gene has CDR1 DFQATT and CDR2 SNEGSKA (reference sequence). This CDR3 contains 14 residues. This chain's CDR3 is CSAREFSGANVLTF. As DNA, the CDR3 is TGCAGTGCAAGGGAATTCTCTGGGGCCAACGTCCTGACTTTC.

This chain connects TRBV7-9 to TRBJ2-5; tentatively, D is TRBD1 (8 bases). Trimming left V 5 bases short and J 4 bases short, with 14 bases between. CDR1 is SEHNR and CDR2 is FQNEAQ in the germline V gene (reference sequence). The length of the CDR3 is 14 residues. The CDR3 reads CASSPTGEGETQYF. The CDR3 nucleotides read TGTGCCAGCAGCCCGACAGGGGAGGGAGAGACCCAGTACTTC.

This chain connects TRBV29-1 to TRBJ2-5; the D gene is possibly TRBD1 (5 bases). CDR1 and CDR2 from the germline V gene are SQVTM and ANQGSEA. There are 12 residues in the CDR3. The CDR3 here is CNARVSQETQYF. The CDR3 nucleotides are TGCAACGCCAGGGTGTCCCAAGAGACCCAGTACTTC.

This chain connects TRBV6-1 to TRBJ2-5; 11 bases match TRBD2. Trimming cost V 4 bases and J 5 bases; bases outside gene matches: 3. Germline V lookup: CDR1 MNHNS, CDR2 SASEGT. CDR3 size: 14 residues. The CDR3 bases are TGTGCCAGCAGTGGGACTAGCGGGTTGGAGACCCAGTACTTC. Protein: CASSGTSGLETQYF.

A few counts support this clonotype. The chain has TRBV2 and TRBJ2-7, with D unclear. V was cut by 6 bases and J by 5 bases, with 11 bases left in between. The germline CDR1 and CDR2 sequences are SNHLY and FYNNEI. The CDR3 totals 12 residues. In DNA form, the CDR3 reads TGTGCCAGCAGGCCGATTCGTGACGAGCAGTACTTC. The encoded protein is CASRPIRDEQYF.

The chain uses TRBV29-1 and TRBJ2-3; TRBD2 matches 9 bases. This CDR3 has 16 residues. The V and J ends lost 4 bases and 7 bases, in that order; junction bases with no gene match: 15. CDR1 is SQVTM and CDR2 is ANQGSEA in the germline V gene. This CDR3 is CSVGGGAGGPLYTQYF. The CDR3 nucleotides are TGCAGCGTTGGGGGTGGAGCGGGGGGTCCGCTGTATACGCAGTATTTT.

This clonotype has only a few counts. The chain carries TRBV5-1 and TRBJ2-5; 8 bases agree with TRBD1. The J call is doubtful: the DNA matches TRBJ2-7 better. Germline values: CDR1 SGHRS, CDR2 YFSETQ. This CDR3 comprises 15 residues. The CDR3 DNA is TGCGCCAGCAGCCTTACGGGACAGGAATTCTACGAGCAGTACTTC. This gives the protein CASSLTGQEFYEQYF.

In its sample, this clonotype was seen once. V usage is TRBV7-7 and J usage is TRBJ2-5, with a tentative D call TRBD2 (6 bases). The J call may be faulty, since TRBJ2-1 better matches the DNA end. The CDR3 is 14 residues long. Germline V gene data show CDR1 as SSHAT and CDR2 as FNYEAQ (reference sequence). In DNA, the CDR3 is TGTGCCAGCAGTTACTCGAGGACTATCAATGAGCAGTTCTTC. It codes for CASSYSRTINEQFF.

The chain employs TRBV7-9 and TRBJ2-5; D uncertain. Germline-derived CDR1 and CDR2 are SEHNR and FQNEAQ (reference sequence). With 3 bases removed from V and 0 bases from J, the gap between germline ends came to 8 bases. There are 14 residues in the CDR3. CDR3 nucleotides: TGTGCCAGCAGCTTCGACCAGTACCAAGAGACCCAGTACTTC. Protein product: CASSFDQYQETQYF.

The rearrangement uses TRBV7-6 and TRBJ1-4, with D perhaps matching TRBD1 (5 bases). CDR3 length: 15 amino acids. CDR1 and CDR2 (germline): SGHVS, FNYEAQ. The V end was cut by 6 bases, the J end by 7 bases, with 18 bases between. CDR3 residues: CASSRYRQGGEKLFF. Written as DNA, the CDR3 is TGTGCCAGCAGTCGATACAGGCAAGGAGGTGAAAAACTGTTTTTT.

This clonotype was observed a handful of times. The chain combines TRBV6-1 with TRBJ1-2; no reliable D call. Germline CDR1 and CDR2: MNHNS and SASEGT. V was trimmed by 6 bases and J by 3 bases, leaving 23 bases between them. CDR3 length: 17 amino acids. In DNA form, the CDR3 reads TGTGCCAGCAGCCGGAAGGTGGAAAGACGTCGCGACTATGGCTACACCTTC. Residues: CASSRKVERRRDYGYTF.

This clonotype was detected a few times. The chain is built from TRBV28 and TRBJ1-1; 9 bases fit TRBD1. This CDR3 comprises 17 residues. Germline V gives CDR1 MDHEN, CDR2 SYDVKM. J gave up 0 bases and V 4 bases, and 9 bases lay outside the gene matches. The CDR3 sequence is CASSSTRQGGMNTEAFF. CDR3 DNA: TGTGCCAGCAGTTCAACTCGACAGGGGGGGATGAACACTGAAGCTTTCTTT.